The T cell receptor (beta chain) under discussion was sequenced for a study of identical twins. CDR1 is LGHDT and CDR2 is YNNKEL in the germline V gene (reference sequence). J gave up 3 bases and V 0 bases, and 12 bases lay outside the gene matches. The CDR3 runs to 19 residues. TCRdb called the 5' RACE reads again in MiXCR, with one record for every CDR3 protein. The sample lists approximately 700,000 distinct CDR3 sequences, approximately 6% occurring once. The TCR comes from a man aged 18 to 29 in good health. Sequencing was done on a sample of naive T cells sorted from blood. The chain links TRBV3-1 to TRBJ2-1; 9 nucleotides agree with TRBD2. The CDR3 sequence: CASSQEFLGAGGNYNEQFF. As DNA, the CDR3 is TGTGCCAGCAGCCAAGAATTTCTCGGGGCGGGAGGGAACTACAATGAGCAGTTCTTC.